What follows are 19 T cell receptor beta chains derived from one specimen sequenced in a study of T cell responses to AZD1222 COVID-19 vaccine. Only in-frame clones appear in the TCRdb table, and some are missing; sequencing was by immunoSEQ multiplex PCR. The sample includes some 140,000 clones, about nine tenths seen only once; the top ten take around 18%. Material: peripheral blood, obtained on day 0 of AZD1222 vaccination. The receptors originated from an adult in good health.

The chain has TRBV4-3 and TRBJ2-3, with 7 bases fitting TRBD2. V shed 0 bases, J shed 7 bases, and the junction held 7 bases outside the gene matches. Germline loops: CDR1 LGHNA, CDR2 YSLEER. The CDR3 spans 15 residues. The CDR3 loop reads CASSQDPSGAYTQYF. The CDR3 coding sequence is TGCGCCAGCAGCCAAGATCCCAGCGGGGCTTATACGCAGTATTTT.

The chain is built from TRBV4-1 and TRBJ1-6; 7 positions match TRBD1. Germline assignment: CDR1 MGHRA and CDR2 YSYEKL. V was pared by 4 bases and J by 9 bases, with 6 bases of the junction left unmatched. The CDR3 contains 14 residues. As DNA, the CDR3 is TGCGCCAGCAGCCCCCGACAGGGAGGTTCACCCCTCCACTTT. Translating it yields CASSPRQGGSPLHF.

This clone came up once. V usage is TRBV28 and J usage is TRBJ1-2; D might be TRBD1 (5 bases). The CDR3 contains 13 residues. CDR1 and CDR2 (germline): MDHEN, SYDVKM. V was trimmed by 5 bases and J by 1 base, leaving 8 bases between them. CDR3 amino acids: CASSPQGNYGYTF. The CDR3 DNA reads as TGTGCCAGCAGTCCTCAGGGTAACTATGGCTACACCTTC.

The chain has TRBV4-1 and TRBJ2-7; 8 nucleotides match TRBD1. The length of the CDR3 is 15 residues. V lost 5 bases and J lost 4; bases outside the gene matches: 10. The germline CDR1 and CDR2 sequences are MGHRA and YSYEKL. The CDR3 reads CASSSTQGAVYEQYF. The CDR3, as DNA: TGCGCCAGCAGCTCAACTCAGGGGGCGGTGTACGAGCAGTACTTC.

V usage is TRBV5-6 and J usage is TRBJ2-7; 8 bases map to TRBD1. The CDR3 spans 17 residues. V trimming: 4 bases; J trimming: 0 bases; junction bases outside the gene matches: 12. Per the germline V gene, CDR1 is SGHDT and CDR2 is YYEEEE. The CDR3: CASSGRGDRIVSYEQYF. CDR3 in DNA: TGTGCCAGCAGCGGAAGGGGGGACAGGATCGTCTCCTACGAGCAGTACTTC.

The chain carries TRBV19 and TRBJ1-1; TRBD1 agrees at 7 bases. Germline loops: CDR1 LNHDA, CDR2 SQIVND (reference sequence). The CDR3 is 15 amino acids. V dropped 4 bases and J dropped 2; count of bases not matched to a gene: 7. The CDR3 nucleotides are TGTGCCAGTAGTACAACGGGACAGACTAACACTGAAGCTTTCTTT. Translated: CASSTTGQTNTEAFF.

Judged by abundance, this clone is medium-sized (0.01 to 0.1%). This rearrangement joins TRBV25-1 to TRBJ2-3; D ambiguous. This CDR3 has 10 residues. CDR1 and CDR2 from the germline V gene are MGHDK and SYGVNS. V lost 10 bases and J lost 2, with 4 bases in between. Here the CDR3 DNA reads TGTGCCACCTACACAGATACGCAGTATTTT. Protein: CATYTDTQYF.

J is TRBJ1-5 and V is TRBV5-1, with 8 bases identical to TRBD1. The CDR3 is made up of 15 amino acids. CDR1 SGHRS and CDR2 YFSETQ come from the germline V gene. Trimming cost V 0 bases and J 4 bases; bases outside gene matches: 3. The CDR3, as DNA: TGCGCCAGCAGCTTGGCGGGACAGGTAAATCAGCCCCAGCATTTT. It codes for CASSLAGQVNQPQHF.

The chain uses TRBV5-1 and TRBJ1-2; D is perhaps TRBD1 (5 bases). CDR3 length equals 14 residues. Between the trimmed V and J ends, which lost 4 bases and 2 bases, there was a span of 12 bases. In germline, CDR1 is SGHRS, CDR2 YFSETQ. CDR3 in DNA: TGCGCCAGCAGCGGGGGAGGGAACAACTATGGCTACACCTTC. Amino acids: CASSGGGNNYGYTF.

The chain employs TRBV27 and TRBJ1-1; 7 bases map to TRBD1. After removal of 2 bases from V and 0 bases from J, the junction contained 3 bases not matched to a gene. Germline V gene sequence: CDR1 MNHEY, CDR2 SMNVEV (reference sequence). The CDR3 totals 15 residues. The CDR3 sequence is CASSLGQALNTEAFF. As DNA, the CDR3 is TGTGCCAGCAGTTTAGGACAGGCCCTGAACACTGAAGCTTTCTTT.

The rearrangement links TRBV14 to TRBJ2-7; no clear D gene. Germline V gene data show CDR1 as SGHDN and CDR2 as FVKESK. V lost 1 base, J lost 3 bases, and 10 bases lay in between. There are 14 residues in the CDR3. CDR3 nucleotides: TGTGCCAGCAGCCAAGGGGGAACCGGCTACGAGCAGTACTTC. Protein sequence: CASSQGGTGYEQYF.

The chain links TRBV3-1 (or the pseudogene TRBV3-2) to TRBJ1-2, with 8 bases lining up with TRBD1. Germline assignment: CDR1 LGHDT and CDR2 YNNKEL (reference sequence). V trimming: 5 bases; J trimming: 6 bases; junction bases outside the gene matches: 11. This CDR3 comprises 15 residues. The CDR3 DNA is TGTGCCAGCAGCGTTCGGGACAGGAGTTACCATGGCTACACCTTC. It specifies CASSVRDRSYHGYTF.

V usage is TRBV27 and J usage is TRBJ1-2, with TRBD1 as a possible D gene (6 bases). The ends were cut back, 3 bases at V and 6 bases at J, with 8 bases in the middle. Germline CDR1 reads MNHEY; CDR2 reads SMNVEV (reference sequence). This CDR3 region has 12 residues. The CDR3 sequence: CASSFQGNGYTF. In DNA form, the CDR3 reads TGTGCCAGCAGTTTCCAGGGGAATGGCTACACCTTC.

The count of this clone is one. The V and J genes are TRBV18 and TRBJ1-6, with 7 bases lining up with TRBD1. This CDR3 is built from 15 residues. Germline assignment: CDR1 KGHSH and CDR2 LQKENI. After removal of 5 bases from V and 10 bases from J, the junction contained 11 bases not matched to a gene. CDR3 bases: TGTGCCAGCTCAGCCTTGACAGGGTCTAAATCACCCCTCCACTTT. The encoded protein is CASSALTGSKSPLHF. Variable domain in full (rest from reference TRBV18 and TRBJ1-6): NAGVMQNPRHLVRRRGQEARLRCSPMKGHSHVYWYRQLPEEGLKFMVYLQKENIIDESGMPKERFSAEFPKEGPSILRIQQVVRGDSAAYFCASSALTGSKSPLHFGNGTRLTVT.

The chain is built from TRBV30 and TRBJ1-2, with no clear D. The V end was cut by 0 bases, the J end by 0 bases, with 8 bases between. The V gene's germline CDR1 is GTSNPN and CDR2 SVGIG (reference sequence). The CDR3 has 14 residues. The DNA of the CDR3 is TGTGCCTGGAGTGTACTCGCCTCTAACTATGGCTACACCTTC. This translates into CAWSVLASNYGYTF.

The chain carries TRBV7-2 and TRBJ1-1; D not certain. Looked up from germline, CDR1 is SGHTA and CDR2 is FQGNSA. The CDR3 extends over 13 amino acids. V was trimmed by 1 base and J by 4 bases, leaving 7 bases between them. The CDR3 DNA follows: TGTGCCAGCAGCTTAGTCCCACCCACTGAAGCTTTCTTT. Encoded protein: CASSLVPPTEAFF.

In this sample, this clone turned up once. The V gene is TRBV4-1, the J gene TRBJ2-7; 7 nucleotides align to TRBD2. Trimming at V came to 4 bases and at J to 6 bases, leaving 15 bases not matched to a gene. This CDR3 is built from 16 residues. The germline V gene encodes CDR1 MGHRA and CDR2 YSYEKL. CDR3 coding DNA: TGCGCCAGCAGCCCAGTAGATCTGACTAGCTATGGCGAGCAGTACTTC. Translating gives CASSPVDLTSYGEQYF.

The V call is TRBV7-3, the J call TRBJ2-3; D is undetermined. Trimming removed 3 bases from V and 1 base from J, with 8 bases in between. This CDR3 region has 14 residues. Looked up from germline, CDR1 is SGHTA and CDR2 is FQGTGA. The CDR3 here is CASSLGPRTDTQYF. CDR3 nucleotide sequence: TGTGCCAGCAGCTTGGGCCCTCGCACAGATACGCAGTATTTT.

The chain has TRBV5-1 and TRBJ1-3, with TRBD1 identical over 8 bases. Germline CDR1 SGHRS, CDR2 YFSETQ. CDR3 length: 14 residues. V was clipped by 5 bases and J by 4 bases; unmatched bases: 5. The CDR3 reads CASREDRDGNTIYF. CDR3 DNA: TGCGCCAGCAGGGAGGACAGGGACGGAAACACCATATATTTT.